The clone carrying this TCR beta chain was seen ten or more times. The data were obtained in a study of T-cell memory formation after mild COVID-19. Study-wide background: The TCR clusters were mostly specific to one donor.

The CDR3 runs 16 residues. Germline V lookup: CDR1 SGHAT, CDR2 FQNNGV. V lost 1 base to trimming and J lost 3 bases; unmatched junction nucleotides: 7. MiXCR, applied by TCRdb to the 5' RACE reads, yields one record per CDR3 protein. The table includes around 420,000 distinct CDR3 sequences, about 24% detected once. Sequencing used PBMCs or a T cell subset sorted from them (not recorded which). This chain connects TRBV11-2 to TRBJ2-7, with 9 nucleotides matching TRBD1. The TCR sequence derives from an adult woman who had mild COVID-19 (a few samples of this study predate the infection). Cell type and time point are not known. This chain's CDR3 is CASSLGRDRAHYEQYF. CDR3 nucleotides: TGTGCCAGCAGCTTAGGGCGGGACAGGGCCCACTACGAGCAGTACTTC.